This TCR beta chain derives from a study of T-cell reconstitution after alpha-beta-depleted transplantation in children. Study results and limitations: From newly produced T cells came most of the T-cell counts and diversity one year after transplant. Certain patients had high TCRbeta diversity at day 60, and it came from recipient T cells and thymic progenitors that survived. Alpha-beta T cells about two months after transplant reportedly derived from several hundred expanded graft clones.

This clonotype turned up a few times. Its antigen is unidentified. This CDR3 is built from 14 residues. V shed 7 bases and J 2 bases; nucleotides not matched to a gene: 4. Unique molecular identifiers were used to barcode this TCRbeta library. From the PCR reads, TCRdb called clonotypes with MiXCR, one entry per CDR3 protein. Of about 580,000 distinct CDR3 sequences in the sample, under 25% are singletons; the top ten hold around 14%. The chain uses TRBV12-3 or TRBV12-4 and TRBJ1-4; 7 bases fit TRBD1. Here the sequenced sample was PBMCs, mostly from graft donor cells, taken 360 days after TCRalphabeta/CD19-depleted stem cell transplant. The TCR originated in a boy younger than two who had a stem cell transplant for acute myeloid leukemia, so the T cells may come from the graft donor. The CDR3 reads CASTATGTNEKLFF. Written as DNA, the CDR3 is TGTGCCAGCACTGCGACAGGGACTAATGAAAAACTGTTTTTT.